This T cell receptor beta chain comes out of a study of blood T cell repertoires in COVID-19. Study summary: There were acute and convalescent COVID-19 samples, and they came from the United States, Italy and Spain. T cells, B-cell-depleted T cells, or PBMCs supplied cDNA or gDNA.

This clone was seen just once. V was pared by 6 bases and J by 0 bases, with 13 bases between. CDR3 size: 14 residues. Germline CDR1 is SQVTM and CDR2 is ANQGSEA. The authors' processing: Quantification of nucleated cells was approximated via reference gene primer amplification. Profiled with immunoSEQ multiplex PCR; TCRdb holds only in-frame clones, not every one. V, J and clone size reflect that table, while D and trimming were determined from the DNA. The profile covers about 230,000 clones, with around four fifths appearing a single time and roughly 7.8% taken by the ten largest. The origin of this receptor is a man in his forties with active or convalescent COVID-19. Sequences were obtained from peripheral blood. V and J are TRBV29-1 and TRBJ2-3, with TRBD2 as a possible D gene (6 bases). CDR3 amino acids: CSVKRLASTDTQYF. The CDR3 bases are TGCAGCGTCAAGCGGCTAGCGAGCACAGATACGCAGTATTTT.